These 22 T cell receptor beta chains came from one sample sequenced in a study of T cells after yellow fever vaccination. TCRdb re-analysed the 5' RACE reads in MiXCR, keeping a single row per CDR3 protein. Of fewer than 100,000 distinct CDR3 sequences listed, almost 9% were seen once; the top ten hold 16%. Sequenced material: CD8+ T cells not binding an NS4B(214-222) dextramer, sorted from PBMCs, taken around 16 days after the first yellow fever vaccination. The receptors stem from a young man who received the YFV17D yellow fever vaccine.

This chain uses TRBV5-1 with TRBJ2-7; the D gene could be TRBD1 or TRBD2 (6 bases each). The CDR3 is made up of 15 amino acids. V lost 4 bases to trimming and J lost 2 bases, with 16 bases between them. CDR1 SGHRS and CDR2 YFSETQ come from the germline V gene. CDR3 in amino acids: CASSPGGGSPYEQYV. The CDR3 nucleotides are TGCGCCAGCAGCCCAGGAGGGGGGAGCCCCTACGAGCAGTACGTC.

The CDR3 DNA is TGTGCCAGCAGCCTCCGTCTAGTGGGCAACGCCGGGGAGCTGTTTTTT. Translated: CASSLRLVGNAGELFF. The rearrangement links TRBV7-8 to TRBJ2-2; no firm D call. The CDR3 spans 16 residues. Per germline, CDR1 SGHVS and CDR2 FQNEAQ. Trimming left V 5 bases short and J 6 bases short, with 19 bases between.

The chain joins TRBV7-8 to TRBJ1-1, with D possibly matching TRBD1 (5 bases). In germline, CDR1 is SGHVS, CDR2 FQNEAQ. The V and J ends lost 11 bases and 2 bases respectively, with 12 bases between them. This CDR3 is 12 amino acids long. The CDR3 here is CASGAANTEAFF. The CDR3 DNA reads TGTGCCTCCGGGGCAGCTAACACTGAAGCTTTCTTT.

This clonotype showed up just a few times. The rearrangement uses TRBV7-2 and TRBJ2-3; D is ambiguous. Germline V lookup: CDR1 SGHTA, CDR2 FQGNSA. The CDR3 is 15 amino acids. Trimming left V 1 base short and J 1 base short, with 9 bases between. The CDR3, as DNA: TGTGCCAGCAGCTTAGGTATTATAGGCACAGATACGCAGTATTTT. It translates to CASSLGIIGTDTQYF.

In its sample, this clonotype was seen many times. The chain employs TRBV29-1 and TRBJ2-5; D is perhaps TRBD2 (6 bases). This CDR3 has 15 amino acids. Deletions cut 4 bases from V and 2 bases from J, with 17 bases between. The germline V gene has CDR1 SQVTM and CDR2 ANQGSEA. CDR3 sequence (DNA): TGCAGCGTTGGAGGGCGGGACGTAAGACAAGAGACCCAGTACTTC. This gives the protein CSVGGRDVRQETQYF.

V is TRBV25-1 and J is TRBJ2-7; TRBD1 matches 9 bases. CDR3 length: 16 residues. Germline CDR1 is MGHDK and CDR2 is SYGVNS. Trimming took 3 bases from V and 2 from J; bases not matched to a gene: 8. The CDR3 reads CASSDRGQGPPYEQYV. DNA for the CDR3: TGTGCCAGCAGTGACCGGGGACAGGGTCCACCCTACGAGCAGTACGTC.

This clonotype has more than one count but fewer than ten. The chain carries TRBV12-5 and TRBJ1-5, with D unclear. The CDR3 runs to 18 residues. CDR1 is LGHNT and CDR2 is FRNRAP in the germline V gene. Trimming pared 1 base from V and 7 bases from J, leaving 23 bases between. CDR3 residues: CASGLETSEWVPVQPQHF. The DNA of the CDR3 is TGTGCTAGTGGTTTGGAAACGAGCGAGTGGGTCCCGGTACAGCCCCAGCATTTT.

This chain uses TRBV7-9 with TRBJ2-7; no clear D. The V gene lost 2 bases and the J gene lost 4 bases, with 21 bases spanning the gap. The germline V gene has CDR1 SEHNR and CDR2 FQNEAQ (reference sequence). The CDR3 is made up of 17 amino acids. For the CDR3, the DNA is TGTGCCAGCAGCTTATCGCTCAGGACGCCCGGGCGATACGAGCAGTACTTC. Its protein is CASSLSLRTPGRYEQYF. Full variable domain (outside the CDR3, taken from reference TRBV7-9 and TRBJ2-7): DTGVSQNPRHKITKRGQNVTFRCDPISEHNRLYWYRQTLGQGPEFLTYFQNEAQLEKSRLLSDRFSAERPKGSFSTLEIQRTEQGDSAMYLCASSLSLRTPGRYEQYFGPGTRLTVT.

The V call is TRBV20-1, the J call TRBJ2-3; D is perhaps TRBD2 (5 bases). CDR1 and CDR2 from the germline V gene are DFQATT and SNEGSKA (reference sequence). This CDR3 has 13 amino acids. V dropped 5 bases and J dropped 1 base, with 10 bases sitting between them. CDR3 sequence (DNA): TGCAGTGCTGACGGGGAAGGCACAGATACGCAGTATTTT. Amino acids: CSADGEGTDTQYF.

This clonotype was seen many times. The chain is built from TRBV29-1 and TRBJ2-2, with 10 bases lining up with TRBD2. Germline V gene sequence: CDR1 SQVTM, CDR2 ANQGSEA. The CDR3 length is 14 residues. With 7 bases clipped from V and 6 bases from J, the junction kept 8 bases outside the gene matches. The CDR3 coding sequence is TGCAGCGCAAAAGCGGGGGGGCTTTCCGGGGAGCTGTTTTTT. It is translated as CSAKAGGLSGELFF.

Written as DNA, the CDR3 is TGTGCCAGCAGCCAAGAAGGGGGGGGCGTAGATACGCAGTATTTT. Amino acid sequence: CASSQEGGGVDTQYF. The chain carries TRBV4-2 and TRBJ2-3, with a weak D call TRBD2 (7 bases). The ends were cut back, 0 bases at V and 5 bases at J, with 12 bases in the middle. There are 15 residues in the CDR3. Germline V gene data show CDR1 as LGHNA and CDR2 as YNFKEQ.

V usage is TRBV4-1 and J usage is TRBJ2-7; TRBD2 is a possible D gene (6 bases). In germline, CDR1 is MGHRA, CDR2 YSYEKL. CDR3 length: 13 residues. Trimming removed 2 bases at V and 6 bases at J, with 11 bases between. In DNA, the CDR3 is TGCGCCAGCAGCCAATATCTAGCGAGCGAGCAGTACGTC. This codes for CASSQYLASEQYV.

The chain employs TRBV27 and TRBJ2-5; D unresolved. Trimming left V 3 bases short and J 5 bases short, with 13 bases between. The germline V gene has CDR1 MNHEY and CDR2 SMNVEV (reference sequence). This CDR3 is built from 14 residues. The CDR3 region is CASSFSPRSETQYF. The CDR3 region has the DNA TGTGCCAGCAGTTTTAGCCCCAGGAGTGAGACCCAGTACTTC.

V gene TRBV11-2 combines with J gene TRBJ2-7; D is unclear. There are 12 residues in the CDR3. V was shortened by 2 bases and J by 4 bases, with 6 bases between the two germline ends. In germline, CDR1 is SGHAT, CDR2 FQNNGV. The CDR3 DNA follows: TGTGCCAGCAGCTTAAAGGGATACGAGCAGTACGTC. Translated: CASSLKGYEQYV.

This clonotype was seen only once. This sequence joins TRBV14 and TRBJ2-7; the match to TRBD1 covers 7 bases. Losses at the gene ends were 4 bases for V and 10 bases for J; bases not matched to a gene: 13. Per the germline V gene, CDR1 is SGHDN and CDR2 is FVKESK. This CDR3 is 14 amino acids long. CDR3 nucleotides: TGTGCCAGCAGCCGGAGCGGCAGGGGGATATCACAGTACTTC. It translates to CASSRSGRGISQYF.

The J gene is TRBJ1-2, the V gene TRBV4-3; no clear D gene. Per the germline V gene, CDR1 is LGHNA and CDR2 is YSLEER. The CDR3 runs 12 residues. Trimming took 3 bases from V and 4 from J, leaving 6 bases between them. The CDR3 sequence is CASSQYSYGYTF. The CDR3 DNA is TGCGCCAGCAGCCAGTATAGCTATGGCTACACCTTC.

This clonotype was detected only a few times. The chain links TRBV13 to TRBJ2-3; D tentatively fits TRBD1 or TRBD2 (5 bases each). V was shortened by 5 bases and J by 4 bases, with 16 bases between the two germline ends. Looked up from germline, CDR1 is PRHDT and CDR2 is FYEKMQ (reference sequence). CDR3 length: 15 residues. As DNA, the CDR3 is TGTGCCAGCAGCACCAGGGAGTGGGGCGCAGATACGCAGTATTTT. Encoded protein: CASSTREWGADTQYF. Full variable domain (outside the CDR3, taken from reference TRBV13 and TRBJ2-3): AAGVIQSPRHLIKEKRETATLKCYPIPRHDTVYWYQQGPGQDPQFLISFYEKMQSDKGSIPDRFSAQQFSDYHSELNMSSLELGDSALYFCASSTREWGADTQYFGPGTRLTVL.

In this sample, this clonotype turned up a few times. This sequence joins TRBV7-9 and TRBJ1-2, with no clear D. In germline, CDR1 is SEHNR, CDR2 FQNEAQ (reference sequence). Trimming took 1 base from V and 1 from J, leaving 16 bases between them. The CDR3 loop spans 17 amino acids. The CDR3 here is CASSLDRVSEHNYGYTF. CDR3 in DNA: TGTGCCAGCAGCTTAGACCGAGTATCAGAGCATAACTATGGCTACACCTTC.

This clonotype was seen many times. V is TRBV28 and J is TRBJ2-3; the D is unclear. Looked up from germline, CDR1 is MDHEN and CDR2 is SYDVKM. V was clipped by 3 bases and J by 3 bases, with 7 bases between them. The CDR3 has 13 residues. The CDR3 DNA sequence: TGTGCCAGCAGTTTCAGTGAGACAGATACGCAGTATTTT. This codes for CASSFSETDTQYF.

This clonotype was seen a handful of times. The genes are TRBV2 and TRBJ2-1, with 11 bases fitting TRBD1. Germline CDR1 is SNHLY and CDR2 is FYNNEI. The CDR3 runs 13 residues. The J segment lost 6 bases and the V segment lost 10 bases, leaving 5 bases of the junction unmatched. CDR3 sequence: CAILDRGPNEQFF. Here the CDR3 DNA reads TGTGCCATTTTGGACAGGGGGCCCAATGAGCAGTTCTTC.

The table lists this clonotype with a few counts. The chain uses TRBV5-1 and TRBJ2-7; 7 nucleotides line up with TRBD2. Germline lookup yields CDR1 SGHRS and CDR2 YFSETQ. The V gene end was trimmed by 0 bases and the J gene end by 3 bases; junction bases not matched to a gene: 6. CDR3 length equals 15 residues. CDR3 residues: CASSLAVGGDYEQYF. In DNA form, the CDR3 reads TGCGCCAGCAGCTTGGCTGTTGGGGGGGACTACGAGCAGTACTTC.

This clonotype was observed a few times. The genes are TRBV2 and TRBJ2-7, with a weak D call TRBD2 (5 bases). Trimming left V 2 bases short and J 2 bases short, with 13 bases between. This CDR3 is 15 amino acids long. Germline V gives CDR1 SNHLY, CDR2 FYNNEI. The CDR3 loop is CASSESGGTAYEQYF. CDR3 in DNA: TGTGCCAGCAGTGAATCCGGAGGCACGGCCTACGAGCAGTACTTC.